Listed below are T cell receptor beta chains from one sample, sequenced in a study of blood T cell repertoires in COVID-19. Profiling relied on immunoSEQ multiplex PCR, and the TCRdb table lists in-frame clones only, not all of them. The data hold 200,000 to 250,000 clones, with around 90% observed a single time. Source material: peripheral blood. These receptors were obtained from a man between 60 and 75 years old with acute or convalescent COVID-19. Each CDR3 is given with its conserved first and last residue. Fields, in order: clone size, CDR3 length, V gene, D gene, J gene, CDR3 protein, CDR3 DNA. A D gene is named only where the DNA matches it firmly. Clone size is given for some rows only: seen once, a few or many times, or a class if the clone is expanded.

once	12	TRBV2	NA	TRBJ1-1	CASRGGVTEAFF	TGTGCCAGCAGGGGGGGGGTCACTGAAGCTTTCTTT
NA	17	TRBV5-6	NA	TRBJ1-1	CASSLVVRGRGDTEAFF	TGTGCCAGCAGCTTGGTAGTCCGGGGTCGGGGTGACACTGAAGCTTTCTTT
NA	15	TRBV11-2	TRBD2	TRBJ2-1	CASSSRTSSGNEQFF	TGTGCCAGCAGCTCCCGGACTAGTTCGGGTAATGAGCAGTTCTTC
few	13	TRBV5-4	NA	TRBJ2-7	CASSLEEGGLRYF	TGTGCCAGCAGCTTGGAGGAGGGGGGGCTCCGGTACTTC
few	14	TRBV6-5	TRBD1	TRBJ2-7	CASSKTGTEHEQYF	TGTGCCAGCAGTAAAACCGGGACAGAACACGAGCAGTACTTC
NA	15	TRBV5-1	TRBD1	TRBJ2-6	CASSATGAGANVLTF	TGCGCCAGCAGCGCTACAGGGGCTGGGGCCAACGTCCTGACTTTC
NA	16	TRBV19	NA	TRBJ1-2	CASSIGEGLGIYGYTF	TGTGCCAGTAGTATAGGAGAGGGACTGGGGATCTATGGCTACACCTTC
NA	12	TRBV11-2	NA	TRBJ2-1	CASSLYWNEQFF	TGTGCCAGCAGCTTATACTGGAATGAGCAGTTCTTC
NA	16	TRBV5-1	TRBD1	TRBJ2-3	CASSLTGGAFTDTQYF	TGCGCCAGCAGCTTGACAGGGGGCGCTTTCACAGATACGCAGTATTTT
once	15	TRBV5-1	TRBD2	TRBJ2-1	CASSLRTSGGNEQFF	TGCGCCAGCAGCTTGCGGACTAGCGGGGGGAATGAGCAGTTCTTC
NA	16	TRBV5-1	TRBD2	TRBJ2-5	CASSLEASGGMETQYF	TGCGCCAGCAGCTTGGAGGCTAGCGGGGGGATGGAGACCCAGTACTTC
NA	17	TRBV7-9	NA	TRBJ1-2	CASSLDRGRDSNYGYTF	TGTGCCAGCAGCTTAGATAGAGGCAGGGATTCTAACTATGGCTACACCTTC
NA	16	TRBV7-3	NA	TRBJ2-2	CASSYEGTKNTGELFF	TGTGCCAGCAGCTATGAAGGGACAAAGAACACCGGGGAGCTGTTTTTT
NA	12	TRBV28	NA	TRBJ2-7	CASRGGEYEQYF	TGTGCCAGCAGGGGCGGGGAGTACGAGCAGTACTTC
NA	12	TRBV18	NA	TRBJ2-3	CASSPPSDTQYF	TGTGCCAGCTCCCCCCCTTCGGATACGCAGTATTTT
NA	16	TRBV5-1	TRBD1	TRBJ2-7	CASSLDFPGQTYEQYF	TGCGCCAGCAGCTTGGACTTTCCGGGACAGACCTACGAGCAGTACTTC
NA	14	TRBV10-3	NA	TRBJ1-5	CAIGNDRPDQPQHF	TGTGCCATCGGAAATGACAGGCCAGATCAGCCCCAGCATTTT
NA	15	TRBV5-1	NA	TRBJ2-7	CASSARRGSRDEQYF	TGCGCCAGCAGCGCCCGAAGGGGGTCAAGGGACGAGCAGTACTTC
NA	21	TRBV24-1	TRBD2	TRBJ2-2	CATSDPLGRGAEGRYTGELFF	TGTGCCACCAGTGATCCCCTGGGGCGGGGGGCCGAAGGACGTTACACCGGGGAGCTGTTTTTT
NA	15	TRBV20-1	TRBD2	TRBJ2-1	CSASSGGSQLDEQFF	TGCAGTGCTAGTAGCGGGGGGAGCCAATTGGATGAGCAGTTCTTC
NA	17	TRBV7-8	TRBD1	TRBJ2-7	CASSLVRIQGESYEQYF	TGTGCCAGCAGCTTAGTTCGTATCCAGGGGGAGTCCTACGAGCAGTACTTC
NA	15	TRBV14	NA	TRBJ2-2	CASSLRTANTGELFF	TGTGCCAGCAGCCTGAGAACGGCGAACACCGGGGAGCTGTTTTTT
NA	14	TRBV7-9	NA	TRBJ2-2	CASSLELDTGELFF	TGTGCCAGCAGCTTAGAACTAGATACCGGGGAGCTGTTTTTT
NA	15	TRBV24-1	TRBD1	TRBJ1-2	CAQSRDRGREYGYTF	TGTGCCCAAAGCCGGGACAGGGGGCGGGAGTATGGCTACACCTTC
NA	13	TRBV10-3	TRBD2	TRBJ2-7	CAITSGGVSEQYF	TGTGCCATCACCTCGGGAGGGGTGAGTGAGCAGTACTTC
NA	14	TRBV7-7	NA	TRBJ2-2	CASSSGVADRELFF	TGTGCCAGCAGCTCCGGGGTAGCGGACCGGGAGCTGTTTTTT
NA	14	TRBV20-1	NA	TRBJ2-3	CSASHRGNTDTQYF	TGCAGTGCTAGTCATCGGGGGAACACAGATACGCAGTATTTT
NA	13	TRBV2	NA	TRBJ2-5	CASSGLARETQYF	TGTGCCAGCAGTGGTCTAGCGCGAGAGACCCAGTACTTC